This entry concerns a single TCR beta chain. Germline CDR1 reads SGHRS; CDR2 reads YFSETQ. This CDR3 contains 14 residues. V was trimmed by 3 bases and J by 1 base, leaving 10 bases between them. These data are taken from a study of blood T cell repertoires in COVID-19. Overall study context: Material from acute and convalescent COVID-19 was sourced from the United States, Italy and Spain.

Generated by immunoSEQ multiplex PCR, the TCRdb table keeps only in-frame clones and is missing some. This sample has 250,000 to 350,000 clones, with about 86% found just once. The V gene is TRBV5-1, the J gene TRBJ1-1, with a tentative D call TRBD1 (6 bases). Sequencing was done on a sample of peripheral blood. This clonotype was obtained from a young woman who had recovered from COVID-19. CDR3 residues: CASSYRTANTEAFF. Written as DNA, the CDR3 is TGCGCCAGCAGCTACCGGACAGCGAACACTGAAGCTTTCTTT.